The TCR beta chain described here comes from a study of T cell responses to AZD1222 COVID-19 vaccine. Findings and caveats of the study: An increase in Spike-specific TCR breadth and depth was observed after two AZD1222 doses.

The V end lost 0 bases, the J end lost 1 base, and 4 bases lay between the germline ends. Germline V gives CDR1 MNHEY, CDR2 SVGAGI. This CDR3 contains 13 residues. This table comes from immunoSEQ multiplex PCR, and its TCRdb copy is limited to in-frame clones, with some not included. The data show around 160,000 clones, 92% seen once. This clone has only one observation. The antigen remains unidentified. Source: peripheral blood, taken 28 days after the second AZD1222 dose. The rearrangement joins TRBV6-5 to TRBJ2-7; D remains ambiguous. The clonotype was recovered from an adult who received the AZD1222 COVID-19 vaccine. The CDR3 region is CASSYSESYEQYF. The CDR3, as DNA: TGTGCCAGCAGTTACTCGGAGTCCTACGAGCAGTACTTC.